This T cell receptor (beta chain) was sequenced during a study of cytomegalovirus exposure and HLA in healthy donors. In regard to this clone: What it recognizes is unknown.

Study results and caveats: The study flagged some 170 TCR beta chains as cytomegalovirus-associated.

Using immunoSEQ multiplex PCR, the repertoire was profiled, and TCRdb retains in-frame clones only, with some absent. In the table there are 89,000 or so clones, roughly 92% of which are singletons. The J segment lost 6 bases and the V segment lost 4 bases, leaving 7 bases of the junction unmatched. This CDR3 is built from 14 residues. Per germline, CDR1 SEHNR and CDR2 FQNEAQ (reference sequence). The sequencing sample was made of PBMCs. This chain connects TRBV7-9 to TRBJ2-7; the match to TRBD1 covers 9 bases. The TCR was taken from a woman aged 25 to 39 in good health and CMV-seropositive. In nucleotides, the CDR3 is TGTGCCAGCAGCTCACGGTTGGACAGGGGCGAGCAGTACTTC. Its protein is CASSSRLDRGEQYF.